This TCR beta chain was sequenced for a study of identifying expanded T cells in peripheral blood. Study results and caveats: Approximately 2-week clone count variance significantly increased as total template count grew. Differentially abundant clones: about 1.3 between replicates, 16.4 at roughly 15 days, 19 to 20 at four.

Comment on this clone: The antigen is unknown.

The CDR3 runs 14 residues. CDR1 and CDR2 from the germline V gene are SNHLY and FYNNEI. V was shortened by 1 base and J by 7 bases, with 13 bases between the two germline ends. The data were produced by immunoSEQ multiplex PCR, yet TCRdb's version contains in-frame clones alone and is incomplete. This sample carries approximately 90,000 clones, more than 70% of them seen once, and the ten largest clones take about 3.9%. The sample taken for sequencing was blood. V usage is TRBV2 and J usage is TRBJ1-1; D is unresolved. The origin of this receptor is a person aged 18-69 years in good health. Here the CDR3 reads CASSEGTGMGEAFF. As DNA, the CDR3 is TGTGCCAGCAGTGAAGGAACGGGAATGGGTGAAGCTTTCTTT.